Sequencing of this T cell receptor beta chain was carried out in a study of CD8 T cells in ankylosing spondylitis. Note on this clonotype: Its antigen is not known.

Study-wide results and limits: Reports say disease-linked clones showed up significantly more in matched ankylosing spondylitis synovial fluid. A number of the motif variants had already been described in reactive arthritis synovial fluid and blood.

Each CDR3 protein gets one entry after TCRdb re-called the 5' RACE reads with MiXCR. The data hold roughly 240,000 distinct CDR3 sequences, with roughly 32% observed a single time. The sequence was obtained from a male donor with ankylosing spondylitis or in good health (not recorded which). Sequences were obtained from blood, either unsorted or a sorted T cell fraction (not recorded which).

CDR3 bases: TGCAGTGCTAGAGATAATAGGGACACCTCCTCCTACGAGCAGTACTTC. This codes for CSARDNRDTSSYEQYF. This sequence joins TRBV20-1 and TRBJ2-7, with D maybe TRBD1 (6 bases). This CDR3 has 16 amino acids. Germline lookup yields CDR1 DFQATT and CDR2 SNEGSKA (reference sequence). The ends were cut back, 0 bases at V and 0 bases at J, with 15 bases in the middle.